This T cell receptor (beta chain) stems from a study of blood T cell repertoires in COVID-19. Repertoires were generated with immunoSEQ multiplex PCR, while TCRdb's copy carries only in-frame clones and drops some. The repertoire consists of about 490,000 clones, with 80% to 90% occurring once and the leading ten covering about 3%. The junction had 3 bases not matched to a gene; V was cut back by 6 bases and J by 7 bases. This CDR3 spans 11 amino acids. Per the germline V gene, CDR1 is SGHTA and CDR2 is FQGNSA. This chain links TRBV7-2 with TRBJ2-7; the match to TRBD1 covers 7 bases. Source material: peripheral blood. The receptor comes from a human donor in a cohort sampled during active COVID-19. The CDR3 DNA sequence: TGTGCCAGCAGAGTACAGGGGGAGCAGTACTTC. It specifies CASRVQGEQYF. The whole variable domain, remainder taken from reference TRBV7-2 and TRBJ2-7, is GAGVSQSPSNKVTEKGKDVELRCDPISGHTALYWYRQSLGQGLEFLIYFQGNSAPDKSGLPSDRFSAERTGGSVSTLTIQRTQQEDSAVYLCASRVQGEQYFGPGTRLTVT.